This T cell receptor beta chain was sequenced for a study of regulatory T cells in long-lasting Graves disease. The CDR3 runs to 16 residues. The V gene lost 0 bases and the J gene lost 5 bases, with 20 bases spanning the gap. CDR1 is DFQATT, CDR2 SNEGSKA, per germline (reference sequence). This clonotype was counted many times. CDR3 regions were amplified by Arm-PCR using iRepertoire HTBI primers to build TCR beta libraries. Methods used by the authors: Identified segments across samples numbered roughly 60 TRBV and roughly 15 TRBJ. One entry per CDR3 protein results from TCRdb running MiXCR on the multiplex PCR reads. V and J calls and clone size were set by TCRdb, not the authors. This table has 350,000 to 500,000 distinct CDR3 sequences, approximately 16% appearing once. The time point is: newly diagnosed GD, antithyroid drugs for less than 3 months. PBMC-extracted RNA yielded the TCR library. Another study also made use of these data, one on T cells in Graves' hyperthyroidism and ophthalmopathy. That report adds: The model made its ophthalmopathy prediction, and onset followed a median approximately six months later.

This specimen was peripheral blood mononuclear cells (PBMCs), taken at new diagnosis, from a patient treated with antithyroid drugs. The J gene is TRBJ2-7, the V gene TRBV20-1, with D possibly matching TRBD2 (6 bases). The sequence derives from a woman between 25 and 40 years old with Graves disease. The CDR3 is CSARDPPSASTNEQYF. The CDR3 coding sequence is TGCAGTGCTAGAGACCCACCTAGCGCCTCGACCAACGAGCAGTACTTC.